This passage covers 8 T cell receptor beta chains from one sample sequenced in a study of Graves' ophthalmopathy and Graves' hyperthyroidism. Amplification of TCR beta CDR3 regions used RNA transcripts. HTBI-primed first-round RT-PCR preceded second-round multiplex PCR. TCRdb re-called the multiplex PCR reads with MiXCR, one entry per CDR3 protein. This sample has 500,000 to 700,000 distinct CDR3 sequences; under 45% occur once, and the top ten carry 3.5% to 4.5%. Sequencing was done on a sample of peripheral blood or thyroid tissue (not recorded which). Receptor source: an adult man with Graves' hyperthyroidism.

This clonotype was seen many times. The CDR3 loop reads CASSTYGQGYEQYF. The CDR3, as DNA: TGCGCCAGCAGTACCTACGGACAGGGCTACGAGCAGTACTTC. The chain couples TRBV5-1 to TRBJ2-7; the match to TRBD1 covers 8 bases. V lost 5 bases and J lost 3; bases outside the gene matches: 7. Germline V CDR1 and CDR2: SGHRS, YFSETQ. The CDR3 totals 14 residues.

This clonotype was counted ten times or more. The chain employs TRBV2 and TRBJ2-5, with a possible D match to TRBD1 (5 bases). The CDR3 has 15 residues. V was cut by 5 bases and J by 4 bases, with 17 bases left in between. CDR1 and CDR2 (germline): SNHLY, FYNNEI. CDR3 DNA sequence: TGTGCCAGCAGTCAGCAGCAGGGTGGTGGAGAGACCCAGTACTTC. This sequence encodes CASSQQQGGGETQYF.

This chain uses TRBV19 with TRBJ2-5; 7 bases are shared with TRBD1. CDR1 is LNHDA, CDR2 SQIVND, per germline (reference sequence). V lost 6 bases, J lost 6 bases, and 4 bases stayed unmatched. The CDR3 contains 12 residues. The CDR3, as DNA: TGTGCCAGTAGCAGGACAGGAAAGACCCAGTACTTC. Its protein is CASSRTGKTQYF. Full variable domain (remainder filled in from reference TRBV19 and TRBJ2-5): DGGITQSPKYLFRKEGQNVTLSCEQNLNHDAMYWYRQDPGQGLRLIYYSQIVNDFQKGDIAEGYSVSREKKESFPLTVTSAQKNPTAFYLCASSRTGKTQYFGPGTRLLVL.

This clonotype has more than one count but fewer than ten. The rearrangement uses TRBV7-8 and TRBJ1-1; 7 nucleotides line up with TRBD1. J gave up 0 bases and V 5 bases, and 12 bases lay outside the gene matches. The V gene's germline CDR1 is SGHVS and CDR2 FQNEAQ. The CDR3 spans 17 residues. For the CDR3, the DNA is TGTGCCAGCAGCCCCCAGACAGGGCGTTCCATGAACACTGAAGCTTTCTTT. Translated: CASSPQTGRSMNTEAFF.

V and J are TRBV6-9 and TRBJ2-7; D could derive from TRBD1 or TRBD2 (5 bases each). CDR1 is MNHGY, CDR2 SVAAGI, per germline. Between the trimmed V and J ends, which lost 2 bases and 1 base, there was a span of 12 bases. This CDR3 comprises 15 residues. The CDR3 loop reads CASSYPLGESYEQYF. The CDR3, as DNA: TGTGCCAGCAGTTATCCCTTGGGGGAATCCTACGAGCAGTACTTC.

This clonotype was found many times. The chain couples TRBV4-1 to TRBJ2-5; TRBD2 might be the D (5 bases). Deletions cut 3 bases from V and 6 bases from J, with 20 bases between. The CDR3 loop spans 16 amino acids. Germline values: CDR1 MGHRA, CDR2 YSYEKL. The CDR3 loop is CASSQAELVHSQTQYF. DNA for the CDR3: TGCGCCAGCAGCCAGGCGGAACTAGTGCATTCGCAGACCCAGTACTTC.

Details on this clonotype: The DNA is omitted, as the CDR3 cannot be located on it reliably, and the CDR3 follows TCRdb's listing. This sequence joins TRBV7-2 and TRBJ2-2; the DNA was not used to check the table's D call, TRBD1. The CDR3 length is 13 residues, termini included. The germline V gene has CDR1 SGHTA and CDR2 FQGNSA. CDR3 residues: CASSFGTGSLVFF.

The chain is built from TRBV25-1 and TRBJ1-5; D possibly corresponds to TRBD1 (5 bases). The CDR3 is 16 amino acids. Germline V gives CDR1 MGHDK, CDR2 SYGVNS. Trimming stripped 4 bases from V and 7 bases from J, with 20 bases between. In DNA, the CDR3 is TGTGCCAGCAGTGCTAGAGATTCAGGGCCGCGGCAGCCCCAGCATTTT. This encodes CASSARDSGPRQPQHF.